The 20 T cell receptor beta chains reported below all come from one sample, sequenced in a study of identifying expanded T cells in peripheral blood. Assay used: immunoSEQ multiplex PCR; TCRdb lists only in-frame clones, some missing. The table shows 75,000 to 95,000 clones, with roughly 84% occurring only once. The source material was blood. These receptors all come from a person between 18 and 70 years old in good health.

The chain uses TRBV11-3 and TRBJ2-5, with TRBD1 identical over 9 bases. CDR1 and CDR2 (germline): SGHNT, YENEEA. Trimming cost V 4 bases and J 3 bases; bases outside gene matches: 0. This CDR3 is 13 amino acids long. The CDR3, as DNA: TGTGCCAGCAGCTGGGACAGGGAAGAGACCCAGTACTTC. Amino acids: CASSWDREETQYF. Full variable domain (remainder filled in from reference TRBV11-3 and TRBJ2-5): EAGVVQSPRYKIIEKKQPVAFWCNPISGHNTLYWYLQNLGQGPELLIRYENEEAVDDSQLPKDRFSAERLKGVDSTLKIQPAELGDSAVYLCASSWDREETQYFGPGTRLLVL.

This sequence joins TRBV18 and TRBJ2-6; D is uncertain. Germline V gene lookup returns CDR1 KGHSH and CDR2 LQKENI. The CDR3 runs to 16 residues. The ends were cut back, 3 bases at V and 0 bases at J, with 9 bases in the middle. DNA of the CDR3: TGTGCCAGCTCACCGGCCGTCGGCTCTGGGGCCAACGTCCTGACTTTC. This encodes CASSPAVGSGANVLTF.

The chain has TRBV2 and TRBJ2-7; D is ambiguous. This CDR3 comprises 12 residues. Trimming shortened V by 6 bases and J by 3 bases, and 9 bases separated the two germline ends. Germline V CDR1 and CDR2: SNHLY, FYNNEI. The CDR3 is CASSVAGYEQYF. The DNA of the CDR3 is TGTGCCAGCAGCGTCGCCGGCTACGAGCAGTACTTC.

The chain recombines TRBV7-2 with TRBJ1-5; the D is unclear. The V end was cut by 6 bases, the J end by 4 bases, with 10 bases between. Germline loops: CDR1 SGHTA, CDR2 FQGNSA. This CDR3 has 13 residues. The CDR3 is CASSPGGNQPQHF. The DNA for the CDR3 is TGTGCCAGCAGTCCGGGCGGTAATCAGCCCCAGCATTTT.

The chain joins TRBV5-8 to TRBJ1-2, with D possibly TRBD1 on 5 matching bases. Per the germline V gene, CDR1 is SGHTS and CDR2 is YDEGEE. V was shortened by 1 base and J by 8 bases, with 18 bases between the two germline ends. This CDR3 has 15 amino acids. DNA of the CDR3: TGTGCCAGCAGCTTGTCGTTCTGGCAGGGTGGCGGCTACACCTTC. Translating it yields CASSLSFWQGGGYTF.

V usage is TRBV11-2 and J usage is TRBJ1-2; D call uncertain. Germline CDR1 SGHAT, CDR2 FQNNGV. V shed 3 bases and J shed 0 bases, with 8 bases lying between them. The CDR3 runs 14 residues. Here the CDR3 reads CASSLDGANYGYTF. The CDR3 DNA follows: TGTGCCAGCAGCTTGGACGGAGCTAACTATGGCTACACCTTC.

The V gene is TRBV7-8, the J gene TRBJ1-5, with D uncertain. Germline V CDR1 and CDR2: SGHVS, FQNEAQ. CDR3 length equals 13 residues. Trimming left V 5 bases short and J 0 bases short, with 5 bases between. As DNA, the CDR3 is TGTGCCAGCAGCCGCTATAGCAATCAGCCCCAGCATTTT. Translating it yields CASSRYSNQPQHF.

J is TRBJ2-5 and V is TRBV7-9; TRBD2 agrees at 10 bases. Germline values: CDR1 SEHNR, CDR2 FQNEAQ (reference sequence). V trimming: 5 bases; J trimming: 5 bases; junction bases outside the gene matches: 8. This CDR3 has 15 amino acids. CDR3 coding DNA: TGTGCCAGCAGCAACAGCGGGGGGGTTAGGGAGACCCAGTACTTC. Protein sequence: CASSNSGGVRETQYF.

This sequence joins TRBV7-8 and TRBJ2-5, with a weak D call TRBD1 (5 bases). The J call could be wrong; TRBJ2-7 is a better fit for the DNA end. Germline CDR1 and CDR2: SGHVS and FQNEAQ. The CDR3 is 13 amino acids. CDR3 loop: CASSFTGSSEQYF. CDR3 DNA sequence: TGTGCCAGCAGCTTCACAGGATCGTCCGAGCAGTACTTC.

This clone was seen just once. The V and J genes are TRBV6-4 and TRBJ1-6; TRBD1 matches 8 bases. V shed 5 bases and J 6 bases; nucleotides not matched to a gene: 3. The CDR3 extends over 14 amino acids. CDR1 is MRHNA, CDR2 SNTAGT, per germline. CDR3 sequence (DNA): TGTGCCAGCAGTTCGGGACAGGTTAATTCACCCCTCCACTTT. Residues: CASSSGQVNSPLHF.

A single count supports this clone. The chain carries TRBV5-4 and TRBJ1-5, with 12 bases identical to TRBD1. CDR1 and CDR2 (germline): SGHNT, YYREEE (reference sequence). The CDR3 is made up of 15 amino acids. The V gene end was trimmed by 4 bases and the J gene end by 5 bases; junction bases not matched to a gene: 4. This CDR3 reads CASSRDRGQDQPQHF. The CDR3 DNA reads as TGTGCCAGCAGCCGGGACAGGGGGCAGGATCAGCCCCAGCATTTT.

The chain has TRBV5-1 and TRBJ2-5; D unclear. V dropped 4 bases and J dropped 2 bases, with 12 bases sitting between them. Germline CDR1 SGHRS, CDR2 YFSETQ. The CDR3 runs 14 residues. The CDR3, as DNA: TGCGCCAGCAGCCTATACACCTCGCAAGAGACCCAGTACTTC. Translated, it gives CASSLYTSQETQYF.

The V gene is TRBV2, the J gene TRBJ2-5; TRBD1 matches 8 bases. After removal of 8 bases from V and 2 bases from J, the junction contained 4 bases not matched to a gene. The CDR3 has 13 residues. Germline V gene sequence: CDR1 SNHLY, CDR2 FYNNEI. The CDR3 reads CASGRGLQETQYF. The CDR3, as DNA: TGTGCCAGCGGCAGGGGGCTTCAAGAGACCCAGTACTTC.

This chain connects TRBV6-5 to TRBJ1-3; D is unresolved. The CDR3 loop spans 15 amino acids. Trimming took off 0 bases at V and 1 base at J, with 7 bases between the two ends. Germline V lookup: CDR1 MNHEY, CDR2 SVGAGI. The CDR3 DNA is TGTGCCAGCAGTTACTCGTGGGAGTCTGGAAACACCATATATTTT. This codes for CASSYSWESGNTIYF.

This clone was observed a handful of times. The chain joins TRBV28 to TRBJ1-2; D is perhaps TRBD1 (5 bases). This CDR3 contains 13 residues. The V gene lost 4 bases and the J gene lost 4 bases, with 10 bases spanning the gap. The germline gives CDR1 MDHEN, CDR2 SYDVKM. CDR3: CASSSGQGYGYTF. In DNA form, the CDR3 reads TGTGCCAGCAGTTCAGGGCAGGGCTATGGCTACACCTTC.

The chain carries TRBV12-5 and TRBJ2-1; D may be TRBD1 (7 bases). V dropped 5 bases and J dropped 9 bases, with 14 bases sitting between them. The length of the CDR3 is 13 residues. Germline-derived CDR1 and CDR2 are LGHNT and FRNRAP. CDR3 sequence (DNA): TGTGCTAGTGGTAACCGACAGGGAGGTGAGCAGTTCTTC. It encodes CASGNRQGGEQFF.

In this sample, this clone turned up once. The V and J genes are TRBV15 and TRBJ2-6; D is uncertain. Deletions cut 4 bases from V and 6 bases from J, with 7 bases between. The length of the CDR3 is 13 residues. Germline V gene data show CDR1 as LNHNV and CDR2 as YYDKDF (reference sequence). CDR3 DNA: TGTGCCACCAGCACCAGGACGGCCAACGTCCTGACTTTC. Translated: CATSTRTANVLTF.

The CDR3 here is CASSQEIDRGNGYTF. The CDR3 coding sequence is TGCGCCAGCAGCCAAGAGATCGACAGGGGGAATGGCTACACCTTC. The chain combines TRBV4-3 with TRBJ1-2, with 9 bases fitting TRBD1. Germline lookup yields CDR1 LGHNA and CDR2 YSLEER. This CDR3 has 15 amino acids. The trim removed 0 bases at V and 6 bases at J, leaving 5 bases unmatched.

This clone showed up just once. V is TRBV5-4 and J is TRBJ2-1; D ambiguous. Trimming cost V 5 bases and J 4 bases, with 16 bases left between them. Germline V gene sequence: CDR1 SGHNT, CDR2 YYREEE (reference sequence). The length of the CDR3 is 15 residues. The CDR3 DNA sequence: TGTGCCAGCAGTCTTACACTGATCGGATACAATGAGCAGTTCTTC. Translation gives CASSLTLIGYNEQFF. Based on the CDR3 plus reference TRBV5-4 and TRBJ2-1, the full variable domain is ETGVTQSPTHLIKTRGQQVTLRCSSQSGHNTVSWYQQALGQGPQFIFQYYREEENGRGNFPPRFSGLQFPNYSSELNVNALELDDSALYLCASSLTLIGYNEQFFGPGTRLTVL.

The rearrangement uses TRBV7-9 and TRBJ2-7; no clear D gene. Trimming removed 5 bases from V and 5 bases from J, with 16 bases in between. CDR3 length: 14 residues. From germline, CDR1 is SEHNR and CDR2 FQNEAQ (reference sequence). The CDR3 DNA is TGTGCCAGCAGCCTCCTAGTAAATGGGAACGAGCAGTACTTC. Encoded protein: CASSLLVNGNEQYF. The full variable domain, in which reference TRBV7-9 and TRBJ2-7 provide the parts outside the CDR3, is DTGVSQNPRHKITKRGQNVTFRCDPISEHNRLYWYRQTLGQGPEFLTYFQNEAQLEKSRLLSDRFSAERPKGSFSTLEIQRTEQGDSAMYLCASSLLVNGNEQYFGPGTRLTVT.